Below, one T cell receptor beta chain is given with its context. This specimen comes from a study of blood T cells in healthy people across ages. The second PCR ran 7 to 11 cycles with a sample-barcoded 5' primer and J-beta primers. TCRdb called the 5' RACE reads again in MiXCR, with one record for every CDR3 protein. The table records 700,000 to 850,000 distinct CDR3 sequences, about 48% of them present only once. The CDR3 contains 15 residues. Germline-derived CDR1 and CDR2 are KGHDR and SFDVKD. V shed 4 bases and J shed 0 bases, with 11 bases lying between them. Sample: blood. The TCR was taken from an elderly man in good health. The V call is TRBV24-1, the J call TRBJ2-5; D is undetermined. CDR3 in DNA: TGTGCCACCAGTGACAGAAGAGCCAACCAAGAGACCCAGTACTTC. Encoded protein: CATSDRRANQETQYF.